This T cell receptor (beta chain) was recovered during a study of shared clonotypes between healthy human individuals (dated by TCRdb to the early 2020s). Context from the whole study: A few men and a couple of women, aged 18 to 49 years, made up the cohort. For each donor, three plates each were used for CD4 naive and CD4 memory, two plates were used for CD8 naive, and one plate was used for CD8 memory. The study deeply sequenced blood TCR repertoires of about 5 healthy adults to estimate repertoire size and the extent of clonotype sharing between individuals. To increase sequencing depth and limit assay-specific biases, TCR repertoire library preparation and sequencing were carried out by different laboratories using diverse techniques. Leukapheresis yielded between about 0.94 and 9.5 billion PBMCs per donor. What the work shows at the level of the full study, not this receptor alone: Pairwise subsampling indicated that sequencing depth was expected to affect the degree of clonotype sharing among donors. Approximately 5% of naive CD4, roughly 3.5% of naive CD8, approximately 2% of memory CD4, and about 0.4% of memory CD8 clonotypes were shared across several donors. Estimated clonotype richness was generally larger for naive than for memory subsets. Even with the large sequencing depth, rarefaction of the sorted-subset datasets indicated that sequencing was incomplete. Compared with non-shared clonotypes, clonotypes shared by all four sorted-subset donors had higher generation probabilities. Because the study included a small number of donors, the genetic and exposure-history diversity represented was limited. Sampling was restricted to blood, and TCR repertoires in tissues likely differ from the TCR repertoires found in blood.

In the case of this clone: Its binding antigen is unknown. Qualities for individual bases were not recorded, and no much larger clone is one base off.

CDR1 is given as GTSNPN and CDR2 as SVGIG, both from the germline V gene (reference sequence). From its cysteine to its phenylalanine, the CDR3 spans 14 amino acids. Left in the record is the CDR3 DNA by itself, 42 bases read in frame from the first base. V is clipped by 3 bases and J by 5 bases, and the sequence between their germline boundaries is 16 bases long. Donors were healthy HIV-negative adults with no recently reported acute infections or vaccinations. Only Caucasian adults living in Nashville, Tennessee, USA were represented among the donors. Magnetic negative selection was used to enrich CD4+ T cells, after which naive cells were positively selected on CD45RA and the negative fraction became the memory subset. After blood collection by leukapheresis, PBMCs were isolated using Ficoll-Histopaque density gradient centrifugation and then cryopreserved in the vapor phase of liquid nitrogen. Analytical flow cytometry was used to check the purity and quantity of every magnetically sorted T cell population. Each sorted fraction had its genomic DNA isolated and then quantified by UV absorbance on a Nanodrop 2000c.

Using the deep immunoSEQ assay, TCR CDR3 regions were amplified from genomic DNA by multiplex PCR. Extracted genomic DNA from each cell subset was spread evenly across all wells of several immunoSEQ 96-well plates, with each plate serving as a replicate. For sorted subsets, 150 to 250 ng of genomic DNA, equivalent to tens of thousands of T cell genomes, went into each replicate PCR. The purified libraries were quantified using a Qubit 3.0 fluorometer, sized with a Bioanalyzer 2100, and then quantified again using the KAPA Library Quantification kit. Every immunoSEQ 96-well plate was sequenced on a separate single-read 150-cycle Illumina NextSeq 550 flow cell. The original methods were these. Because only junctional sequences without quality scores were contained in the immunoSEQ output, filtering matching that applied to full-length reads could not be performed. To assign V/J genes and CDR3, sequences were annotated against IMGT germline references using PyIR, a Python wrapper for IgBLAST v1.9. Reads were filtered out if the reads had weak V/J assignments (E-value above 1e-6), no CDR3, stop codons, out-of-frame junctions, or ambiguous translated residues. A V3J clonotype was defined by an identical inferred V gene, J gene, and CDR3 amino acid sequence. To compute the percentage overlap between repertoires, the number of shared unique clonotypes was divided by the size of the smaller repertoire. Repertoire richness was assessed with RTK rarefaction, the Chao1 estimator, and Recon v2.1 estimates of unobserved clonotypes. Generation probabilities were computed with OLGA for all TCRbeta clonotypes obtained by the gDNA method from several donors. Entries here come from immuneACCESS through TCRdb and include only in-frame sequences with V and J called. Some clones fail to appear in such tables; in the studies checked, an unresolved V gene covers under half of the shortfall, and the cause of the remainder is unknown. That table furnishes V, J and clone size, whereas the DNA furnished D and trimming. This sample is represented by 740,000 or so clones; less than 80% of them were singletons. The ten largest make up around 1.8% of the sample.

Sequencing was done on a sample of memory CD4+ T cells sorted from blood. The cell subset or site label on this specimen signifies: CD45RA-negative fraction. The chain joins TRBV30 to TRBJ2-5, and possibly TRBD2, on 5 matching bases. This receptor was taken from a woman aged 25-40 years in good health. The nucleotide sequence is TGTGCCTGGAGCCGGGAACCGCTCGCCGAGACCCAGTACTTC. Its protein is CAWSREPLAETQYF. Reference TRBV30 and TRBJ2-5 genes cover what lies past the CDR3, so the full variable domain is SQTIHQWPATLVQPVGSPLSLECTVEGTSNPNLYWYRQAAGRGLQLLFYSVGIGQISSEVPQNLSASRPQDRQFILSSKKLLLSDSGFYLCAWSREPLAETQYFGPGTRLLVL.